A single sample gave rise to the 5 T cell receptor beta chains below, sequenced in a study of T cell responses to AZD1222 COVID-19 vaccine. Data came from immunoSEQ multiplex PCR; TCRdb stores just in-frame clones and leaves some out. The sample lists approximately 77,000 clones, around 85% seen once, with about 3% in the top ten. The input for sequencing was peripheral blood, taken 28 days after the second AZD1222 dose. Receptor source: an adult who received the AZD1222 COVID-19 vaccine.

Note on this clone: Other DNA sequences in this sample translate to the same CDR3. The chain is built from TRBV18 and TRBJ1-4, with 8 bases matching TRBD1. Germline CDR1 KGHSH, CDR2 LQKENI. J gave up 5 bases and V 2 bases, and 1 base lay outside the gene matches. CDR3 size: 14 residues. This CDR3 reads CASSPRTGNEKLFF. CDR3 nucleotide sequence: TGTGCCAGCTCACCAAGGACAGGGAATGAAAAACTGTTTTTT.

This clone appeared a few times. The chain is built from TRBV24-1 and TRBJ1-5; D gene unclear. From germline, CDR1 is KGHDR and CDR2 SFDVKD. V dropped 4 bases and J dropped 0 bases, with 6 bases sitting between them. This CDR3 spans 14 amino acids. This CDR3 is CATSDRLSNQPQHF. The CDR3 DNA reads as TGTGCCACCAGTGACAGACTTAGCAATCAGCCCCAGCATTTT.

The chain carries TRBV3-1 (or the pseudogene TRBV3-2) and TRBJ1-2, with D perhaps TRBD1 (5 bases). Trimming shortened V by 3 bases and J by 12 bases, and 20 bases separated the two germline ends. CDR1 is LGHDT and CDR2 is YNNKEL in the germline V gene (reference sequence). There are 14 residues in the CDR3. The CDR3 spells CASSQGTLGSGNTF. The DNA of the CDR3 is TGTGCCAGCAGCCAGGGGACTCTCGGCTCGGGGAACACCTTC.

V usage is TRBV6-6 and J usage is TRBJ1-2; 7 bases map to TRBD1. V shed 5 bases, J shed 5 bases, and the junction held 17 bases outside the gene matches. The CDR3 covers 17 residues. From germline, CDR1 is MNHNY and CDR2 SVGAGI (reference sequence). CDR3 DNA: TGTGCCAGCAGTCCCCTCCCTCCTTCGGACAGGCTGTATGGCTACACCTTC. Amino acids: CASSPLPPSDRLYGYTF.

The V gene is TRBV7-3, the J gene TRBJ1-1; D perhaps matches TRBD1 (6 bases). V was clipped by 3 bases and J by 1 base, with 9 bases between them. This CDR3 contains 14 residues. CDR1 is SGHTA, CDR2 FQGTGA, per germline. CDR3 amino acids: CASSFGQQNTEAFF. In DNA, the CDR3 is TGTGCCAGCAGCTTCGGACAGCAGAACACTGAAGCTTTCTTT. Supplemented by reference TRBV7-3 and TRBJ1-1, the full variable domain reads GAGVSQTPSNKVTEKGKYVELRCDPISGHTALYWYRQSLGQGPEFLIYFQGTGAADDSGLPNDRFFAVRPEGSVSTLKIQRTERGDSAVYLCASSFGQQNTEAFFGQGTRLTVV.